Each of the 14 T cell receptor beta chains below was sequenced from the same sample in a study of OX40 agonist ivuxolimab in advanced cancers. Clones were read by immunoSEQ multiplex PCR, and TCRdb kept only the in-frame ones, dropping some. The table shows around 94,000 clones, with approximately 85% occurring only once. Specimen: CD4+ or CD8+ T cells sorted from blood, collected in a trial of the OX40 agonist ivuxolimab. The receptors were gathered from an adult with an advanced solid tumor such as melanoma, head and neck, liver or kidney cancer.

The chain couples TRBV11-3 to TRBJ2-7; possibly TRBD1 or TRBD2 for D (6 bases each). Germline loops: CDR1 SGHNT, CDR2 YENEEA. Trimming took off 1 base at V and 6 bases at J, with 10 bases between the two ends. The CDR3 is 13 residues long. CDR3 sequence (DNA): TGTGCCAGCAGCTTAGGCCCGGGGGCCGAGCAGTACTTC. Protein sequence: CASSLGPGAEQYF.

V is TRBV6-5 and J is TRBJ2-1; 13 positions match TRBD2. The J segment lost 6 bases and the V segment lost 4 bases, leaving 3 bases of the junction unmatched. Germline values: CDR1 MNHEY, CDR2 SVGAGI. This CDR3 comprises 15 residues. In DNA form, the CDR3 reads TGTGCCAGCAGTTCACGGACTAGCGGGAGCAATGAGCAGTTCTTC. As protein: CASSSRTSGSNEQFF.

The V call is TRBV6-1, the J call TRBJ2-7; 7 bases align to TRBD1. Germline CDR1 is MNHNS and CDR2 is SASEGT. The CDR3 contains 13 residues. V lost 6 bases and J lost 0; bases outside the gene matches: 2. This chain's CDR3 is CASRDRSSYEQYF. The CDR3 DNA reads TGTGCCAGCAGGGACAGGAGCTCCTACGAGCAGTACTTC.

J is TRBJ2-1 and V is TRBV10-3; maybe TRBD2 (5 bases). V lost 0 bases, J lost 9 bases, and 15 bases lay in between. Germline V gene data show CDR1 as ENHRY and CDR2 as SYGVKD. CDR3 size: 15 residues. The CDR3 DNA follows: TGTGCCATCAGTGAGTCGGACCCAGCCCGGGGTGAGCAGTTCTTC. Translated: CAISESDPARGEQFF.

This rearrangement joins TRBV4-1 to TRBJ1-4; 7 bases are shared with TRBD1. Losses at the gene ends were 2 bases for V and 8 bases for J; bases not matched to a gene: 8. Germline lookup yields CDR1 MGHRA and CDR2 YSYEKL. This CDR3 spans 15 amino acids. The CDR3 bases are TGCGCCAGCAGCCAAACGACAGGGCATGAGGAAAAACTGTTTTTT. Translating gives CASSQTTGHEEKLFF.

This clone has more than one count but fewer than ten. The chain joins TRBV4-3 to TRBJ1-5; D may be TRBD1 (5 bases). Germline CDR1 reads LGHNA; CDR2 reads YSLEER. This CDR3 has 16 residues. Between the trimmed V and J ends, which lost 0 bases and 6 bases, there was a span of 15 bases. The CDR3 spells CASSQEYRDGSQPQHF. In DNA form, the CDR3 reads TGCGCCAGCAGCCAAGAATATAGGGACGGGAGTCAGCCCCAGCATTTT.

The chain is built from TRBV13 and TRBJ2-3; 8 bases are a match to TRBD1. This CDR3 comprises 15 residues. CDR1 and CDR2 from the germline V gene are PRHDT and FYEKMQ (reference sequence). J lost 4 bases, V lost 5 bases, and 8 bases had no gene match. CDR3 sequence: CASSRTAGGADTQYF. CDR3 DNA: TGTGCCAGCAGCCGCACCGCAGGGGGCGCAGATACGCAGTATTTT. Variable domain in full (rest from reference TRBV13 and TRBJ2-3): AAGVIQSPRHLIKEKRETATLKCYPIPRHDTVYWYQQGPGQDPQFLISFYEKMQSDKGSIPDRFSAQQFSDYHSELNMSSLELGDSALYFCASSRTAGGADTQYFGPGTRLTVL.

CDR3 amino acids: CASSFPQRVSYNEQFF. As DNA, the CDR3 is TGCGCCAGCAGCTTCCCTCAGCGGGTCTCCTACAATGAGCAGTTCTTC. The V gene is TRBV5-1, the J gene TRBJ2-1; maybe TRBD2 (6 bases). V was trimmed by 2 bases and J by 0 bases, leaving 12 bases between them. The CDR3 extends over 16 amino acids. Germline loops: CDR1 SGHRS, CDR2 YFSETQ. Variable domain in full (rest from reference TRBV5-1 and TRBJ2-1): KAGVTQTPRYLIKTRGQQVTLSCSPISGHRSVSWYQQTPGQGLQFLFEYFSETQRNKGNFPGRFSGRQFSNSRSEMNVSTLELGDSALYLCASSFPQRVSYNEQFFGPGTRLTVL.

This clone was seen a handful of times. The chain recombines TRBV4-2 with TRBJ1-2; 9 bases agree with TRBD1. The trim removed 0 bases at V and 9 bases at J, leaving 8 bases unmatched. The CDR3 runs to 15 residues. CDR1 LGHNA and CDR2 YNFKEQ come from the germline V gene. For the CDR3, the DNA is TGTGCCAGCAGCCAAGAGAGGGGACAGGGTATGAGCTACACCTTC. Encoded protein: CASSQERGQGMSYTF.

The chain carries TRBV18 and TRBJ2-1; D gene ambiguous. V lost 3 bases, J lost 6 bases, and 12 bases lay in between. Per the germline V gene, CDR1 is KGHSH and CDR2 is LQKENI. CDR3 size: 14 residues. The CDR3 here is CASSPYPRANEQFF. DNA for the CDR3: TGTGCCAGCTCACCCTACCCTAGGGCCAATGAGCAGTTCTTC. The entire variable domain, with the rest obtained from reference TRBV18 and TRBJ2-1, is as follows: NAGVMQNPRHLVRRRGQEARLRCSPMKGHSHVYWYRQLPEEGLKFMVYLQKENIIDESGMPKERFSAEFPKEGPSILRIQQVVRGDSAAYFCASSPYPRANEQFFGPGTRLTVL.

The V call is TRBV11-2, the J call TRBJ2-5; D assignment may be TRBD1 or TRBD2 (5 bases each). This CDR3 has 13 residues. CDR1 SGHAT and CDR2 FQNNGV come from the germline V gene. V shed 5 bases and J shed 4 bases, with 11 bases lying between them. The chain's CDR3 is CASSQRGVETQYF. In nucleotides, the CDR3 is TGTGCCAGCAGCCAGAGAGGGGTAGAGACCCAGTACTTC.

CDR3 sequence (DNA): TGTGCCAGCAGCTTATCTGCAGGGCTCTACGAGCAGTACTTC. Translated: CASSLSAGLYEQYF. The chain uses TRBV11-2 and TRBJ2-7; TRBD1 is a possible D gene (5 bases). This CDR3 is built from 14 residues. Germline loops: CDR1 SGHAT, CDR2 FQNNGV. Trimming cost V 2 bases and J 3 bases, with 11 bases left between them.

The chain couples TRBV5-1 to TRBJ1-1, with 7 bases aligning to TRBD1. CDR1 and CDR2 (germline): SGHRS, YFSETQ. The V gene end was trimmed by 0 bases and the J gene end by 4 bases; junction bases not matched to a gene: 3. The CDR3 contains 14 residues. CDR3 sequence (DNA): TGCGCCAGCAGCTTGGTGGAGGGGGCCACTGAAGCTTTCTTT. This sequence encodes CASSLVEGATEAFF.

The chain is built from TRBV19 and TRBJ2-3; TRBD2 matches at 8 bases. Losses at the gene ends were 3 bases for V and 2 bases for J; bases not matched to a gene: 1. Germline CDR1 and CDR2: LNHDA and SQIVND (reference sequence). This CDR3 comprises 14 residues. The CDR3 is CASSISGNTDTQYF. CDR3 nucleotide sequence: TGTGCCAGTAGTATTAGCGGGAACACAGATACGCAGTATTTT.